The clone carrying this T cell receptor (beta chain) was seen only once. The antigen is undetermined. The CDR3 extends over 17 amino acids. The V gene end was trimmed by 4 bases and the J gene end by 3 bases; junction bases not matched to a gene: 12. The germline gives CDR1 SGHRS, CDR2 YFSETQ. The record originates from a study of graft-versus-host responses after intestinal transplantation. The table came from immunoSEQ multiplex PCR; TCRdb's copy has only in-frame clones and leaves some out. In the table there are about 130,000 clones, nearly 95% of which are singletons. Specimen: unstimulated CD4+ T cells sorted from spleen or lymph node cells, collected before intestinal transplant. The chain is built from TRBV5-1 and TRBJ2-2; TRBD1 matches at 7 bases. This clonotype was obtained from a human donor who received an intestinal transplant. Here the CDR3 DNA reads TGCGCCAGCAGCCTGGGACAGAACCCTCCTTACACCGGGGAGCTGTTTTTT. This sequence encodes CASSLGQNPPYTGELFF. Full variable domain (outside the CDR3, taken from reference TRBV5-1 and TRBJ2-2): KAGVTQTPRYLIKTRGQQVTLSCSPISGHRSVSWYQQTPGQGLQFLFEYFSETQRNKGNFPGRFSGRQFSNSRSEMNVSTLELGDSALYLCASSLGQNPPYTGELFFGEGSRLTVL.